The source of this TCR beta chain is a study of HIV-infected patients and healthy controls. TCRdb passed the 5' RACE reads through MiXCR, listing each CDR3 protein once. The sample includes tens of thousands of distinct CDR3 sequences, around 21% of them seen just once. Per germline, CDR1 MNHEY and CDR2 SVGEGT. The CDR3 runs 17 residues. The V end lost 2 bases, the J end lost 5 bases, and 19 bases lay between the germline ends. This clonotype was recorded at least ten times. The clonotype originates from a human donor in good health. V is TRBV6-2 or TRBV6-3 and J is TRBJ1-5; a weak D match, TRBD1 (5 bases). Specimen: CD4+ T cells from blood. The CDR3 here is CASSYAEGPRLDQPQHF. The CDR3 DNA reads TGTGCCAGCAGTTACGCGGAGGGACCCCGTTTGGATCAGCCCCAGCATTTT.